This T cell receptor beta chain was retrieved from a study of blood T cell repertoires in COVID-19. Authors' processing steps: Reference gene primer amplification gave nucleated cell count estimates. Data came from immunoSEQ multiplex PCR; TCRdb stores just in-frame clones and leaves some out. V, J and clone size reflect that table, while D and trimming were determined from the DNA. The sample includes hundreds of thousands of clones, around 87% of them seen just once. J was trimmed by 2 bases and V by 4 bases; bases with no gene match: 15. The V gene's germline CDR1 is SGHRS and CDR2 YFSETQ. This CDR3 spans 18 amino acids. This clone was counted once. Recovered status applied to Cohort 3 donors who had two consecutive negative PCRs. It also applied to those with clearance or with symptom resolution.

This receptor was identified in a man aged 18 to 29 who had recovered from COVID-19. V is TRBV5-1 and J is TRBJ1-5, with 7 bases lining up with TRBD1. The sequencing sample was made of PBMCs or T cells enriched from blood (not recorded which). The CDR3 region has the DNA TGCGCCAGCAGCCCCCAAGGCAGCCAGGGGGGTGGCAATCAGCCCCAGCATTTT. This encodes CASSPQGSQGGGNQPQHF.